This TCR beta chain originates from a study of blood T cells in healthy people across ages (dated by TCRdb to 2014 to 2015). About the study as a whole: In model experiments, template switching captured about one uniquely barcoded TCR beta cDNA molecule for every two T cells. The study measured age-related changes in TCR beta repertoire diversity using deep sequencing normalized with unique cDNA molecular identifiers. The donors were divided into four age groups: young (average approximately 15 years), middle-aged (around 37), aged (around 59) and long-lived (around 87). To avoid experimental bias, donors of different ages were distributed randomly across sequencing lanes. Two additional independent replicas of 1 million unique cDNA reads from the same blood draw were analyzed for two donors (one aged 18 to 29 and one aged 80 or older). Study-level results and caveats: The long-lived group showed more naive CD4+ T cells, fewer expanded clones and increased TCR diversity than the aged group, suggesting age selection. Observed TCR beta diversity per million T cells fell roughly linearly with age, and a significant reduction was already apparent by age around 39. Observed TCR beta diversity correlated strongly with the percentage of naive T cells measured by flow cytometry. Donor CMV infection status was unknown, potentially confounding age-related changes in expanded clonotypes. Estimates of total diversity based on one million sequenced T cells were regarded as lower bounds and as underestimates. Since profiling was done on bulk unsorted PBMCs, naive and antigen-experienced compartments could not be conclusively compared.

Library preparation used 5' RACE. Instrument on record: Illumina HiSeq 2500. A second PCR of about 6 to 11 cycles was run with a J-beta primer mix and a sample-barcoded 5' primer. A unique molecular identifier was introduced onto each TCR beta cDNA molecule by a template-switch 5' adaptor carrying 12 random nucleotides. Each sample yielded at least 2.5 million CDR3-containing paired-end reads. All of the RNA was converted into first-strand cDNA using the Mint cDNA synthesis kit, with a TRBC-specific oligonucleotide serving as the primer. After uracil-DNA glycosylase treatment, a first 18-cycle PCR used universal primers M1SS and BC2_uni_R on all cDNA. Processing in the source paper ran as follows. For normalization, 1 million high-quality reads, each with a distinct molecular identifier, were randomly selected from each sample. Instead of being binned into consensus sequences, reads with shared molecular identifiers were discarded. MiTCR, set to a Q25 quality threshold and the strictest error-elimination algorithm, was used for CDR3 identification, clonotype clustering and error correction. A nonparametric unseen species model with Euler transformation was used to estimate lower-bound total TCR beta diversity. The raw public data were reprocessed by TCRdb itself: fastp quality trimming at Q25, MiXCR clonotype calling, in-frame beta chains only. Identical CDR3 protein sequences are pooled into one entry, listed with their most common genes and DNA. These V and J calls derive from TCRdb rather than the authors' analysis. This sample comprises 800,000 to 1,000,000 distinct CDR3 sequences, roughly 48% of them detected only once. 10% to 15% of the sample lies in the top ten.

For this clonotype: Its antigen is currently not known. The junction does not match germline at one end; this may be a read error.

Systemically healthy Caucasian individuals from Russia, 35 to 40 in total and aged about 6 to 95 years, were included as donors. Approximately 10 milliliters of peripheral blood were collected from each donor into EDTA-treated Vacutainer tubes. PBMCs were isolated by Ficoll-Paque density-gradient centrifugation, with at least 6 million obtained per sample. Trizol reagent was used to extract total RNA from PBMCs, with at least 5.5 micrograms per sample. For every donor, an aliquot of PBMCs went through flow cytometry to measure the percentages of naive CD45RAhigh/CD27high T cells. The sample was blood. The sequence came from a man aged 25 to 40 in good health.

The encoded CDR3 is CASSLGQGALSTQETQYF. At the DNA level, the sequence is TGTGCTAGCAGCCTGGGACAGGGGGCTCTCTCAACGCAAGAGACCCAGTACTTC. The V and J genes are TRBV7-7 and TRBJ2-5; TRBD1 fits 12 bases in the junction. Taken from the germline V gene (reference sequence), the CDR1 and CDR2 loops are SSHAT and FNYEAQ. The CDR3 goes from the cysteine to the phenylalanine over 18 residues. This entry keeps only the CDR3 DNA: 54 bases, framed from base 1.